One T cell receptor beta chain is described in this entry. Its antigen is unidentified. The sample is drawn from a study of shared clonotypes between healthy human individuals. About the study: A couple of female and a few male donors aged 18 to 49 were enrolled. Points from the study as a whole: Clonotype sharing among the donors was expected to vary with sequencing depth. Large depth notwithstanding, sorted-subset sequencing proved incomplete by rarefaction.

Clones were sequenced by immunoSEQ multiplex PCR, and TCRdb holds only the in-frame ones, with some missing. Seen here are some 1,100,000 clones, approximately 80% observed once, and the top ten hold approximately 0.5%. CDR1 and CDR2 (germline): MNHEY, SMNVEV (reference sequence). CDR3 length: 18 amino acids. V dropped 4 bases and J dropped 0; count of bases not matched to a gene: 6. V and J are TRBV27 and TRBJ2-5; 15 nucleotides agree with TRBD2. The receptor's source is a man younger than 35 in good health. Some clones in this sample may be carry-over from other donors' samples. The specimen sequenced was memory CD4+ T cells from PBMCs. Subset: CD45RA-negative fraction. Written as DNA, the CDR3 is TGTGCCAGCAGTTCCTGGACTAGCGGGAGGGTTGACCAAGAGACCCAGTACTTC. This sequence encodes CASSSWTSGRVDQETQYF.